This T cell receptor (beta chain) was captured by sequencing in a study of molecular identifiers for immune sequencing clone quantification. TCRdb recomputed calls from the PCR reads with MiXCR, one row per CDR3 protein. The table has some 12,000 distinct CDR3 sequences, 15% to 20% seen once. In this sample, this clonotype is medium-sized. V lost 4 bases and J lost 3, with 16 bases in between. This CDR3 is built from 16 residues. CDR1 and CDR2 (germline): MNHNS, SASEGT. The chain employs TRBV6-1 and TRBJ1-5, with D possibly matching TRBD1 (5 bases). The source is a human donor in good health. Some libraries in this study had Jurkat cell RNA spiked in. Sequencing was carried out using naive CD8+ T cells from blood, with Jurkat cell RNA spiked in. Subset in this sample: FACS-sorted CD8+CD4-CCR7+CD45RA+ naive T cells. Here the CDR3 DNA reads TGTGCCAGCAGTGCCGCCCGACAGAGATCCAATCAGCCCCAGCATTTT. Protein: CASSAARQRSNQPQHF.